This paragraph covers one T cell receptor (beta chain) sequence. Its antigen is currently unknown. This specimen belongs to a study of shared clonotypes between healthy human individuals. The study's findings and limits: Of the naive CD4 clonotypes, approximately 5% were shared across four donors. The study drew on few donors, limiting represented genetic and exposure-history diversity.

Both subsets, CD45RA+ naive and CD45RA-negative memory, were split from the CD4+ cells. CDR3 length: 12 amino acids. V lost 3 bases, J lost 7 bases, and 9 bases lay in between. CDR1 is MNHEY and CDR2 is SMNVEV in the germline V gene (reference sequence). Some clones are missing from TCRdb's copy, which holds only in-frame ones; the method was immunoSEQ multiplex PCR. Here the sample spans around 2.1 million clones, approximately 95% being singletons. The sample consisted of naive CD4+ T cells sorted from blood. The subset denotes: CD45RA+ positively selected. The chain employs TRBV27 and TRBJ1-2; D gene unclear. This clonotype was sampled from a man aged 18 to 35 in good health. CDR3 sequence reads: CASSFGGVGYTF. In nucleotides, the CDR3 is TGTGCCAGCAGTTTTGGCGGCGTTGGCTACACCTTC.